The TCR beta chain described here comes from a study of cytomegalovirus exposure and HLA in healthy donors. Clones were sequenced by immunoSEQ multiplex PCR, and TCRdb holds only the in-frame ones, with some missing. The repertoire holds about 82,000 clones, with roughly 95% as singletons. CDR1 SGHRS and CDR2 YFSETQ come from the germline V gene. With 3 bases removed from V and 10 bases from J, the gap between germline ends came to 20 bases. This CDR3 is 16 amino acids long. Findings and limits, study-wide: Cytomegalovirus association was assigned to about 150 TCR beta chains. According to reports, the classifier identified cytomegalovirus status with high specificity and sensitivity.

In its sample, this clone was seen a few times. Its specificity is unknown. Specimen: PBMCs. The origin of this receptor is a woman under 30 in good health and CMV-seronegative. The chain recombines TRBV5-1 with TRBJ1-6; D perhaps matches TRBD1 (6 bases). CDR3 coding DNA: TGCGCCAGCAGCTCACTACAGGGAAGGGGAAACTCACCCCTCCACTTT. Amino acids: CASSSLQGRGNSPLHF.